These 2 T cell receptor beta chains originate from one sample sequenced in a study of CD8 T cells in ankylosing spondylitis. Study-wide results and caveats: Characteristic of ankylosing spondylitis blood, it appeared, was a TCR beta motif comprising eight highly homologous variants.

No antigen has been identified for these receptors. Each CDR3 protein is one row after TCRdb ran MiXCR on the 5' RACE reads. Among around 490,000 distinct CDR3 sequences listed, about 5% were seen once. Sample: blood, either unsorted or a sorted T cell fraction (not recorded which). These receptors all stem from a male donor with ankylosing spondylitis.

Many counts were recorded for this clonotype. The V call is TRBV28, the J call TRBJ2-5; D may be TRBD1 (6 bases). V lost 2 bases to trimming and J lost 7 bases, with 14 bases between them. The CDR3 length is 14 residues. Germline CDR1 reads MDHEN; CDR2 reads SYDVKM. CDR3 nucleotides: TGTGCCAGCAGTTTACAGGGGACCGCGGGGACCCAGTACTTC. Protein: CASSLQGTAGTQYF.

This clonotype was found many times. This chain connects TRBV24-1 to TRBJ2-3; a possible D gene is TRBD2 (5 bases). Germline V lookup: CDR1 KGHDR, CDR2 SFDVKD. Trimming cost V 1 base and J 2 bases, with 12 bases left between them. The CDR3 is made up of 16 amino acids. CDR3 region: CATSDLADQTTDTQYF. CDR3 bases: TGTGCCACCAGTGATTTAGCGGACCAAACCACAGATACGCAGTATTTT.